This T cell receptor (beta chain) was captured by sequencing in a study of OX40 agonist ivuxolimab in advanced cancers. Turning to the study itself: Patients were dosed intravenously with ivuxolimab at 0.01 to 10 mg/kg every 2 weeks. Partial responses were seen in three patients, one with hepatocellular carcinoma and two with cutaneous melanoma.

Here immunoSEQ multiplex PCR was the method, and the copy in TCRdb shows in-frame clones only, minus some. The sample shows 55,000 to 75,000 clones, approximately 90% of them seen only once. This clone was detected once. The receptor's source is an adult with an advanced solid tumor such as melanoma, head and neck, liver or kidney cancer. The source was CD4+ or CD8+ T cells sorted from blood, collected in a trial of the OX40 agonist ivuxolimab.

CDR3 nucleotide sequence: TGTGCCAGCAGCTTAAGTATGGAGAACGGGGAGCTGTTTTTT. It specifies CASSLSMENGELFF. V gene TRBV11-2 combines with J gene TRBJ2-2; D unclear. Trimming took 2 bases from V and 7 from J, leaving 11 bases between them. Germline assignment: CDR1 SGHAT and CDR2 FQNNGV. This CDR3 has 14 residues.